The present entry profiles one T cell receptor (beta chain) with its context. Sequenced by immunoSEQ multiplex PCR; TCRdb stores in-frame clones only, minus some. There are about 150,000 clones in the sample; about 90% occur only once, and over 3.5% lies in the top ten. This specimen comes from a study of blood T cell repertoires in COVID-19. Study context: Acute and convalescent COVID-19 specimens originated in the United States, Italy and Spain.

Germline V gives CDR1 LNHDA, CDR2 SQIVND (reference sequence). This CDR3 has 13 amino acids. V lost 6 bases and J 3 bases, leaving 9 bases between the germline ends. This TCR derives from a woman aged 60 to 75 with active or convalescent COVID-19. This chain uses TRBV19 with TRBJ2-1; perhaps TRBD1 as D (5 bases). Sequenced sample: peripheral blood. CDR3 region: CASRQVGYNEQFF. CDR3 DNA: TGTGCCAGTAGACAGGTCGGCTACAATGAGCAGTTCTTC. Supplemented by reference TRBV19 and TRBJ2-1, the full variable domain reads DGGITQSPKYLFRKEGQNVTLSCEQNLNHDAMYWYRQDPGQGLRLIYYSQIVNDFQKGDIAEGYSVSREKKESFPLTVTSAQKNPTAFYLCASRQVGYNEQFFGPGTRLTVL.